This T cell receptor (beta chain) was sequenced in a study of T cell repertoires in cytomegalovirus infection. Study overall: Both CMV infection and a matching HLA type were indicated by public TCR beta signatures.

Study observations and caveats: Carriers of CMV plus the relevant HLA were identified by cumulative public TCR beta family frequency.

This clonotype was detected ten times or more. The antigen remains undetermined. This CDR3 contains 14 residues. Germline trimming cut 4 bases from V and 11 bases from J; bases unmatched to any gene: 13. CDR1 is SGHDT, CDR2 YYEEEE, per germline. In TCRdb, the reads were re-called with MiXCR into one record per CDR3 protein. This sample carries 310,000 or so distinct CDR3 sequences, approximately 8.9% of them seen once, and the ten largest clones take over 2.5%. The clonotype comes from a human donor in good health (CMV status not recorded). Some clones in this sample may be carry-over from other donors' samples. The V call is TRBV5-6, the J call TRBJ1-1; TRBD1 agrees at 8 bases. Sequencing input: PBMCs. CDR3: CASSGPDRGGRAFF. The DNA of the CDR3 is TGTGCCAGCAGCGGACCCGACAGGGGAGGTCGGGCTTTCTTT. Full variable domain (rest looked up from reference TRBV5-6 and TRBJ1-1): DAGVTQSPTHLIKTRGQQVTLRCSPKSGHDTVSWYQQALGQGPQFIFQYYEEEERQRGNFPDRFSGHQFPNYSSELNVNALLLGDSALYLCASSGPDRGGRAFFGQGTRLTVV.